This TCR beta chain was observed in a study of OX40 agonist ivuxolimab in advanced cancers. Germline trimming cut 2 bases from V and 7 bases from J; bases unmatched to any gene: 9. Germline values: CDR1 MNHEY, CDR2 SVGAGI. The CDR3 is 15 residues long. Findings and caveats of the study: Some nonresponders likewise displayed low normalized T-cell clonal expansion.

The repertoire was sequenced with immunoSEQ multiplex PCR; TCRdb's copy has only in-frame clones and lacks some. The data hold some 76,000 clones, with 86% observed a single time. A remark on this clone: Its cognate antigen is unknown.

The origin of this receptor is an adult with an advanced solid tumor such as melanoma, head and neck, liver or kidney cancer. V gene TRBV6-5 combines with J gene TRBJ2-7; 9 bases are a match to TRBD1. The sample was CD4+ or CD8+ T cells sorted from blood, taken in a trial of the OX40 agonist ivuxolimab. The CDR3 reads CASSYAAGTGREQYF. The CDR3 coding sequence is TGTGCCAGCAGTTACGCCGCCGGGACAGGGAGAGAGCAGTACTTC.